The clone carrying this T cell receptor beta chain appeared a few times. Antigen unknown. The data were taken from a study of blood T cells in healthy people across ages. Peripheral blood was drawn, around 9.5 milliliters per donor. The extraction recovered at least 5.5 micrograms of total RNA per sample. Findings and limits, study-wide: Measured against age, TCR beta diversity per million T cells decreased in a roughly linear manner. It was held that diversity estimates obtained from one million T cells represented underestimates.

A second PCR, run for roughly 7 to 12 cycles, used a sample-barcoded 5' primer plus a J-beta primer mix. TCRdb fed the 5' RACE reads into MiXCR, producing one record per CDR3 protein. Of 1.5 million to 2 million distinct CDR3 sequences detected, about 30% appear once; the ten largest clones hold approximately 7.7%. Sequenced input: blood. The clonotype originates from a woman between 25 and 40 years old in good health.

The CDR3, as DNA: TGTGCCAGCAGTCCACCCTGGACAGGGTTCTCCGGGGAGCTGTTTTTT. Translating gives CASSPPWTGFSGELFF. The chain has TRBV12-3 or TRBV12-4 and TRBJ2-2; 8 nucleotides match TRBD1. This CDR3 spans 16 amino acids. V was clipped by 5 bases and J by 6 bases; unmatched bases: 11.